The 22 T cell receptor beta chains below all came from one sample that was sequenced in a study of cytomegalovirus exposure and HLA in healthy donors. The primer mix had 60 Vbeta and 13 Jbeta primers. The assay was immunoSEQ multiplex PCR, and TCRdb's table has in-frame clones only and misses some. The sample holds 190,000 or so clones, under 90% seen once. The material sequenced was PBMCs. Receptors were obtained from a boy aged 2 to 10 in good health and CMV-seronegative.

The chain combines TRBV5-1 with TRBJ2-3; no firm D call. This CDR3 contains 15 residues. Trimming left V 1 base short and J 1 base short, with 10 bases between. Germline-derived CDR1 and CDR2 are SGHRS and YFSETQ. Here the CDR3 reads CASSLNGGGTDTQYF. CDR3 DNA sequence: TGCGCCAGCAGCTTGAATGGCGGCGGCACAGATACGCAGTATTTT.

The sample holds one count of this clone. The CDR3 region has the DNA TGTGCCAGCAGCCCCCAGCGCGGGGCCCCCAACACTGAAGCTTTCTTT. The encoded protein is CASSPQRGAPNTEAFF. The chain has TRBV9 and TRBJ1-1; D perhaps matches TRBD1 (5 bases). Trimming pared 4 bases from V and 2 bases from J, leaving 18 bases between. The CDR3 extends over 16 amino acids. The germline V gene has CDR1 SGDLS and CDR2 YYNGEE.

The chain couples TRBV5-4 to TRBJ1-2; 8 nucleotides match TRBD1. With 5 bases clipped from V and 4 bases from J, the junction kept 7 bases outside the gene matches. The CDR3 extends over 14 amino acids. Germline CDR1 and CDR2: SGHNT and YYREEE (reference sequence). CDR3 nucleotide sequence: TGTGCCAGCAGGCCAGGGGGCGTTGGCTATGGCTACACCTTC. It specifies CASRPGGVGYGYTF.

The chain couples TRBV7-6 to TRBJ1-5, with 8 bases lining up with TRBD1. Per germline, CDR1 SGHVS and CDR2 FNYEAQ. Trimming cost V 1 base and J 3 bases; bases outside gene matches: 2. There are 15 residues in the CDR3. CDR3 residues: CASSLGGQVNQPQHF. The CDR3 DNA is TGTGCCAGCAGCTTAGGGGGACAGGTCAATCAGCCCCAGCATTTT.

This sequence joins TRBV2 and TRBJ1-6; a weak D match, TRBD1 (5 bases). The CDR3 loop spans 15 amino acids. In germline, CDR1 is SNHLY, CDR2 FYNNEI. V was clipped by 4 bases and J by 12 bases, with 19 bases between them. CDR3 amino acids: CASSADRGGGRPLHF. The CDR3 DNA sequence: TGTGCCAGCAGTGCGGACCGGGGTGGGGGGAGACCCCTCCACTTT.

This rearrangement joins TRBV11-2 to TRBJ2-1, with D possibly being TRBD2 (5 bases). Trimming cost V 5 bases and J 4 bases, with 18 bases left between them. This CDR3 has 16 amino acids. Germline V gene data show CDR1 as SGHAT and CDR2 as FQNNGV. The CDR3 loop reads CASSPSGSRAYNEQFF. In DNA form, the CDR3 reads TGTGCCAGCAGCCCATCGGGATCCCGGGCATACAATGAGCAGTTCTTC.

This chain connects TRBV6-5 to TRBJ2-5, with 8 bases fitting TRBD1. The DNA end favors TRBJ2-7, so the J call may be wrong. From germline, CDR1 is MNHEY and CDR2 SVGAGI. This CDR3 spans 16 amino acids. The CDR3 region is CASSYSIQGAIYEQYF. DNA for the CDR3: TGTGCCAGCAGTTACTCGATTCAGGGGGCGATCTACGAGCAGTACTTC.

This clone has a single count. This chain joins TRBV5-1 and TRBJ2-4; 8 nucleotides line up with TRBD1. Germline loops: CDR1 SGHRS, CDR2 YFSETQ. After removal of 4 bases from V and 1 base from J, the junction contained 7 bases not matched to a gene. The length of the CDR3 is 16 residues. CDR3 in DNA: TGCGCCAGCAGCCCAGGGACAGGTGTTGCCAAAAACATTCAGTACTTC. It codes for CASSPGTGVAKNIQYF. The whole variable domain, filled in from reference TRBV5-1 and TRBJ2-4, reads KAGVTQTPRYLIKTRGQQVTLSCSPISGHRSVSWYQQTPGQGLQFLFEYFSETQRNKGNFPGRFSGRQFSNSRSEMNVSTLELGDSALYLCASSPGTGVAKNIQYFGAGTRLSVL.

The V call is TRBV5-1, the J call TRBJ1-2, with TRBD1 matching over 11 bases. This CDR3 is built from 15 residues. V was pared by 0 bases and J by 7 bases, with 5 bases of the junction left unmatched. CDR1 and CDR2 from the germline V gene are SGHRS and YFSETQ. The CDR3 loop reads CASSLVAGTGGGYTF. CDR3 DNA sequence: TGCGCCAGCAGCTTGGTGGCCGGGACAGGGGGTGGCTACACCTTC.

The V call is TRBV29-1, the J call TRBJ1-2; 8 nucleotides align to TRBD1. Germline lookup yields CDR1 SQVTM and CDR2 ANQGSEA. Trimming cost V 6 bases and J 2 bases; bases outside gene matches: 8. The CDR3 has 14 amino acids. CDR3 sequence reads: CSVALGQGNYGYTF. Here the CDR3 DNA reads TGCAGCGTCGCGTTAGGACAGGGAAACTATGGCTACACCTTC. The complete variable domain, with remaining parts taken from reference TRBV29-1 and TRBJ1-2, reads SAVISQKPSRDICQRGTSLTIQCQVDSQVTMMFWYRQQPGQSLTLIATANQGSEATYESGFVIDKFPISRPNLTFSTLTVSNMSPEDSSIYLCSVALGQGNYGYTFGSGTRLTVV.

The chain is built from TRBV7-3 and TRBJ1-1; D gene unclear. Between the trimmed V and J ends, which lost 3 bases and 1 base, there was a span of 6 bases. The germline V gene has CDR1 SGHTA and CDR2 FQGTGA. The CDR3 covers 13 residues. The CDR3 coding sequence is TGTGCCAGCAGCTTGAGTAAGAACACTGAAGCTTTCTTT. It yields the protein CASSLSKNTEAFF.

The V gene is TRBV7-6, the J gene TRBJ1-5; D remains unclear. The CDR3 is made up of 15 amino acids. V lost 2 bases and J 0 bases, leaving 8 bases between the germline ends. The germline gives CDR1 SGHVS, CDR2 FNYEAQ. CDR3 bases: TGTGCCAGCAGCTTATTTGCAGGTAGCAATCAGCCCCAGCATTTT. Amino acids: CASSLFAGSNQPQHF.

The rearrangement uses TRBV2 and TRBJ1-1, with 7 bases that match TRBD1. The CDR3 totals 17 residues. V dropped 6 bases and J dropped 0; count of bases not matched to a gene: 13. CDR1 SNHLY and CDR2 FYNNEI come from the germline V gene. CDR3 DNA sequence: TGTGCCAGCAGGAAGGGACAGTTCCTTGGGATGAACACTGAAGCTTTCTTT. Translating it yields CASRKGQFLGMNTEAFF.

This sequence joins TRBV19 and TRBJ1-1; TRBD1 matches at 10 bases. The CDR3 is made up of 15 amino acids. The germline gives CDR1 LNHDA, CDR2 SQIVND (reference sequence). V was pared by 4 bases and J by 0 bases, with 2 bases of the junction left unmatched. The DNA for the CDR3 is TGTGCCAGTAGTAAGACAGGGGGCCTGAACACTGAAGCTTTCTTT. Translating gives CASSKTGGLNTEAFF.

The rearrangement uses TRBV7-2 and TRBJ2-5; possible D gene TRBD2, 6 bases. Per germline, CDR1 SGHTA and CDR2 FQGNSA. V shed 2 bases and J shed 3 bases, with 10 bases lying between them. The CDR3 has 14 residues. CDR3 protein: CASSLNGGKETQYF. For the CDR3, the DNA is TGTGCCAGCAGCTTAAATGGGGGGAAAGAGACCCAGTACTTC. The full variable domain, completed using reference TRBV7-2 and TRBJ2-5, is GAGVSQSPSNKVTEKGKDVELRCDPISGHTALYWYRQSLGQGLEFLIYFQGNSAPDKSGLPSDRFSAERTGGSVSTLTIQRTQQEDSAVYLCASSLNGGKETQYFGPGTRLLVL.

The chain has TRBV19 and TRBJ1-1; TRBD1 agrees at 8 bases. In germline, CDR1 is LNHDA, CDR2 SQIVND (reference sequence). The J segment lost 1 base and the V segment lost 7 bases, leaving 5 bases of the junction unmatched. CDR3 length equals 14 residues. This CDR3 is CASNVGQGNTEAFF. The CDR3 DNA sequence: TGTGCCAGTAACGTTGGACAGGGGAACACTGAAGCTTTCTTT.

This clone was seen just once. V usage is TRBV5-1 and J usage is TRBJ2-1, with 10 bases aligning to TRBD2. V lost 5 bases and J lost 6; bases outside the gene matches: 8. Germline assignment: CDR1 SGHRS and CDR2 YFSETQ. The CDR3 loop spans 15 amino acids. The CDR3 coding sequence is TGCGCCAGCAGTCCACAAGCGGGGGGGGGCAATGAGCAGTTCTTC. Its translation is CASSPQAGGGNEQFF.

The chain couples TRBV4-2 to TRBJ2-5; 9 bases fit TRBD2. The germline gives CDR1 LGHNA, CDR2 YNFKEQ. The CDR3 sequence is 16 residues long. V lost 1 base and J lost 2; bases outside the gene matches: 5. The CDR3 sequence is CASSQGVLAGQETQYF. CDR3 in DNA: TGTGCCAGCAGCCAAGGCGTCCTAGCGGGACAAGAGACCCAGTACTTC.

The CDR3 nucleotides read TGTGCCAGCAGCGCCGGGGTAGGGGGCACGATCGGCTATGGCTACACCTTC. Amino acids: CASSAGVGGTIGYGYTF. V gene TRBV9 combines with J gene TRBJ1-2; 7 nucleotides line up with TRBD1. V was clipped by 3 bases and J by 4 bases; unmatched bases: 15. This CDR3 is built from 17 residues. The germline CDR1 and CDR2 sequences are SGDLS and YYNGEE.

The V call is TRBV4-3, the J call TRBJ2-3, with TRBD2 identical over 8 bases. The V gene's germline CDR1 is LGHNA and CDR2 YSLEER. The length of the CDR3 is 15 residues. Trimming cost V 5 bases and J 4 bases; bases outside gene matches: 8. CDR3 loop: CASSSRGAVADTQYF. For the CDR3, the DNA is TGCGCCAGCAGCTCGCGGGGGGCCGTCGCAGATACGCAGTATTTT.

The chain recombines TRBV6-5 with TRBJ2-3, with D tentatively TRBD2 (6 bases). V lost 6 bases to trimming and J lost 4 bases, with 17 bases between them. The CDR3 has 15 residues. Germline CDR1 is MNHEY and CDR2 is SVGAGI. The chain's CDR3 is CASSQTSWSPDTQYF. The CDR3 coding sequence is TGTGCCAGCAGCCAGACTAGTTGGTCGCCAGATACGCAGTATTTT.

The chain uses TRBV5-1 and TRBJ2-2, with D possibly TRBD1 on 5 matching bases. Germline assignment: CDR1 SGHRS and CDR2 YFSETQ. Trimming took 2 bases from V and 5 from J, leaving 7 bases between them. The CDR3 spans 13 residues. The CDR3 bases are TGCGCCAGCAGCTTACAGGATACCGGGGAGCTGTTTTTT. It encodes CASSLQDTGELFF.